The rows below give T cell receptor beta chains drawn from one sample of a study of blood T cell repertoires in COVID-19. Sequencing was performed with immunoSEQ multiplex PCR; in TCRdb, only in-frame clones are kept and a portion is missing. The data hold just under 250,000 clones, with around 87% observed a single time. Material for sequencing was peripheral blood. These TCRs come from a young woman who had recovered from COVID-19. Both conserved end residues are part of each CDR3. A D gene is named only where the DNA matches it firmly. Only some rows state a clone size, as once, few, many or a class for expanded clones.

TRBV5-4	TRBJ2-5	-	TRBD1	CAGTSAPGQGAQTQYF	TGTGCCGGAACTTCCGCGCCCGGACAGGGCGCTCAGACCCAGTACTTC
TRBV19	TRBJ2-7	-	-	CASSPYDSHEQYF	TGTGCCAGTAGTCCCTACGACAGCCACGAGCAGTACTTC
TRBV5-5	TRBJ2-5	-	-	CASSFDWKEHYQETQYF	TGTGCCAGCAGCTTTGATTGGAAGGAACACTATCAAGAGACCCAGTACTTC
TRBV3-1/TRBV3-2	TRBJ1-6	-	-	CASSPAPRQVSYNSPLHF	TGTGCCAGCAGCCCCGCCCCGAGACAGGTCTCCTATAATTCACCCCTCCACTTT
TRBV9	TRBJ2-2	-	TRBD2	CASSASGGGGTGELFF	TGTGCCAGCAGCGCGAGCGGGGGGGGAGGCACCGGGGAGCTGTTTTTT
TRBV12-3/TRBV12-4	TRBJ2-7	-	-	CASMAGEAYEQYF	TGTGCCAGCATGGCAGGGGAAGCCTACGAGCAGTACTTC
TRBV30	TRBJ2-3	-	TRBD2	CAWSVLTSLGTDTQYF	TGTGCCTGGAGTGTACTGACTAGCCTGGGCACAGATACGCAGTATTTT
TRBV12-3/TRBV12-4	TRBJ1-2	-	TRBD1	CASKLDREAGYTF	TGTGCCAGCAAGTTGGACAGGGAGGCTGGCTACACCTTC
TRBV10-3	TRBJ2-2	-	TRBD1	CAISVEGQGEMASGELFF	TGTGCCATCAGTGTCGAGGGACAGGGTGAGATGGCGTCCGGGGAGCTGTTTTTT
TRBV13	TRBJ1-2	-	TRBD1	CASSPRGKYGYTF	TGTGCCAGCAGCCCCAGGGGGAAATATGGCTACACCTTC
TRBV20-1	TRBJ1-1	-	-	CSASVRVLGTEAFF	TGCAGTGCTAGTGTCCGGGTTCTAGGCACTGAAGCTTTCTTT
TRBV10-3	TRBJ2-7	-	-	CAIYHRGFFSYEQYF	TGTGCCATCTACCATAGAGGTTTTTTTTCCTACGAGCAGTACTTC
TRBV12-5	TRBJ1-2	-	-	CASGLVSGFGYTF	TGTGCTAGTGGTTTGGTATCGGGATTTGGCTACACCTTC
TRBV7-2	TRBJ1-5	few	TRBD1	CASSPGTVTQPQHF	TGTGCCAGCAGCCCTGGGACAGTCACTCAGCCCCAGCATTTT
TRBV2	TRBJ2-5	few	-	CASKGPHGTPQETQYF	TGTGCCAGCAAGGGGCCTCATGGGACTCCCCAAGAGACCCAGTACTTC
TRBV30	TRBJ1-4	-	-	CAWSMGAEKLFF	TGTGCCTGGAGTATGGGGGCTGAAAAACTGTTTTTT
TRBV7-8	TRBJ2-5	-	-	CASSQWSGTQQETQYF	TGTGCCAGCAGCCAATGGTCCGGGACTCAACAAGAGACCCAGTACTTC
TRBV29-1	TRBJ2-3	-	-	CSVGRTSSDTQYF	TGCAGCGTTGGTAGAACCTCTTCAGATACGCAGTATTTT
TRBV3-1/TRBV3-2	TRBJ1-4	-	-	CASSRTGYEKLFF	TGTGCCAGCAGCCGAACAGGGTATGAAAAACTGTTTTTT
TRBV18	TRBJ1-2	-	-	CASSPSDTRGYTF	TGTGCCAGCTCACCCTCCGATACCAGGGGCTACACCTTC
TRBV7-9	TRBJ2-7	-	-	CASSPRGGAYEQYF	TGTGCCAGCAGCCCACGAGGCGGGGCCTACGAGCAGTACTTC
TRBV7-3	TRBJ2-1	-	TRBD2	CASSQTSGGAGQFF	TGTGCCAGCAGCCAGACTAGCGGGGGGGCTGGGCAGTTCTTC
TRBV30	TRBJ2-7	-	TRBD1	CAWSGTGDSYEQYF	TGTGCCTGGAGTGGGACAGGGGACTCCTACGAGCAGTACTTC